The 31 T cell receptor beta chains listed next were all sequenced from one sample in a study of OX40 agonist ivuxolimab in advanced cancers. Generated by immunoSEQ multiplex PCR, the TCRdb table keeps only in-frame clones and is missing some. The sample holds about 47,000 clones, 80% to 85% seen once. Sequences were derived from CD4+ or CD8+ T cells sorted from blood, sampled in a trial of the OX40 agonist ivuxolimab. These TCRs come from an adult with an advanced solid tumor such as melanoma, head and neck, liver or kidney cancer.

The rearrangement uses TRBV5-6 and TRBJ2-5; 10 positions match TRBD2. The DNA matches TRBJ2-7 better at its end, which makes the J call doubtful. Germline assignment: CDR1 SGHDT and CDR2 YYEEEE. The CDR3 extends over 16 amino acids. This CDR3 is CASSLWTSGISYEQYF. The DNA of the CDR3 is TGTGCCAGCAGCTTGTGGACTAGCGGTATTTCCTACGAGCAGTACTTC.

The genes are TRBV4-3 and TRBJ2-4; 10 positions match TRBD1. J was trimmed by 8 bases and V by 2 bases; bases with no gene match: 9. The germline V gene encodes CDR1 LGHNA and CDR2 YSLEER. The CDR3 consists of 16 residues. CDR3 protein: CASSQFLDRGQYIQYF. CDR3 DNA sequence: TGCGCCAGCAGCCAATTTCTTGACAGGGGGCAATACATTCAGTACTTC.

V is TRBV28 and J is TRBJ2-5; TRBD2 might be the D (7 bases). The V end was cut by 5 bases, the J end by 2 bases, with 12 bases between. Germline assignment: CDR1 MDHEN and CDR2 SYDVKM. The CDR3 runs to 14 residues. The CDR3 sequence is CASSPGGRQETQYF. CDR3 nucleotides: TGTGCCAGCAGTCCGGGGGGCCGACAAGAGACCCAGTACTTC.

CDR3 nucleotide sequence: TGCGCCAGCAGCCGGGGGAGCGGCCCCTACAATGAGCAGTTCTTC. The encoded protein is CASSRGSGPYNEQFF. The V and J genes are TRBV5-1 and TRBJ2-1, with D perhaps TRBD2 (6 bases). The germline V and J ends were trimmed by 4 bases and 2 bases, with 13 bases remaining between them. Germline CDR1 reads SGHRS; CDR2 reads YFSETQ. The CDR3 extends over 15 amino acids.

This sequence joins TRBV9 and TRBJ2-6; D remains ambiguous. V was clipped by 3 bases and J by 14 bases, with 12 bases between them. CDR1 and CDR2 from the germline V gene are SGDLS and YYNGEE. The CDR3 is made up of 12 amino acids. The CDR3 region is CASSGLRNFLTF. CDR3 coding DNA: TGTGCCAGCAGCGGCCTCCGAAATTTCCTGACTTTC. The whole variable domain, filled in from reference TRBV9 and TRBJ2-6, reads DSGVTQTPKHLITATGQRVTLRCSPRSGDLSVYWYQQSLDQGLQFLIQYYNGEERAKGNILERFSAQQFPDLHSELNLSSLELGDSALYFCASSGLRNFLTFGAGSRLTVL.

CDR3 loop: CASSSITRQFGVEEKLFF. CDR3 sequence (DNA): TGTGCCAGCAGTTCGATCACGAGACAGTTCGGGGTAGAGGAAAAACTGTTTTTT. The chain recombines TRBV28 with TRBJ1-4; maybe TRBD1 (5 bases). Trimming left V 4 bases short and J 8 bases short, with 26 bases between. This CDR3 region has 18 residues. CDR1 and CDR2 from the germline V gene are MDHEN and SYDVKM.

The J gene is TRBJ2-1, the V gene TRBV7-8, with 10 bases matching TRBD2. Trimming cost V 2 bases and J 12 bases; bases outside gene matches: 4. CDR1 is SGHVS and CDR2 is FQNEAQ in the germline V gene. CDR3 length equals 13 residues. The CDR3, as DNA: TGTGCCAGCAGCTTACTCCTAGCGGGAGTGCAGTTCTTC. This translates into CASSLLLAGVQFF.

This chain links TRBV7-6 with TRBJ2-5, with a weak D call TRBD1 (5 bases). This CDR3 has 15 residues. The V gene's germline CDR1 is SGHVS and CDR2 FNYEAQ. Trimming took off 1 base at V and 5 bases at J, with 14 bases between the two ends. The CDR3 nucleotides are TGTGCCAGCAGCTTAGAAAGAGAGCAGGGTGAGACCCAGTACTTC. Translation gives CASSLEREQGETQYF.

This clone has a single count. This rearrangement joins TRBV10-2 to TRBJ2-7, with D unclear. Germline values: CDR1 WSHSY, CDR2 SAAADI. This CDR3 is 12 amino acids long. The V gene lost 7 bases and the J gene lost 0 bases, with 7 bases spanning the gap. CDR3 nucleotides: TGCGCCAGCATTGCGGACTCCTACGAGCAGTACTTC. This encodes CASIADSYEQYF.

In its sample, this clone was seen a few times. This chain joins TRBV10-3 and TRBJ2-3, with no clear D. V lost 2 bases and J 7 bases, leaving 10 bases between the germline ends. This CDR3 comprises 13 residues. CDR1 and CDR2 from the germline V gene are ENHRY and SYGVKD. CDR3: CAISEDNENTQYF. Written as DNA, the CDR3 is TGTGCCATCAGTGAGGATAATGAGAATACGCAGTATTTT.

The rearrangement links TRBV7-2 to TRBJ2-7, with 9 bases fitting TRBD2. Germline lookup yields CDR1 SGHTA and CDR2 FQGNSA. The CDR3 is 15 amino acids. J gave up 5 bases and V 1 base, and 6 bases lay outside the gene matches. This chain's CDR3 is CASSLVAGGKDEQYF. Here the CDR3 DNA reads TGTGCCAGCAGCTTAGTTGCGGGAGGGAAAGACGAGCAGTACTTC.

This clone was detected a few times. The rearrangement uses TRBV4-2 and TRBJ1-3, with 9 bases identical to TRBD1. CDR1 and CDR2 from the germline V gene are LGHNA and YNFKEQ. V trimming: 0 bases; J trimming: 2 bases; junction bases outside the gene matches: 14. The CDR3 covers 20 residues. This CDR3 is CASSQDTGGDRVLPGNTIYF. The CDR3 DNA reads as TGTGCCAGCAGCCAAGATACGGGAGGGGACAGGGTACTTCCTGGAAACACCATATATTTT.

The rearrangement uses TRBV28 and TRBJ2-1; a weak D match, TRBD2 (7 bases). Deletions cut 10 bases from V and 3 bases from J, with 19 bases between. The CDR3 contains 15 residues. Looked up from germline, CDR1 is MDHEN and CDR2 is SYDVKM. The CDR3 nucleotides read TGTGCCACCGAAGAAAGGGGGGGAGGCTACAATGAGCAGTTCTTC. Translated: CATEERGGGYNEQFF.

This rearrangement joins TRBV7-3 to TRBJ2-6, with unresolved D. CDR1 and CDR2 from the germline V gene are SGHTA and FQGTGA. The CDR3 consists of 15 residues. Trimming took off 2 bases at V and 1 base at J, with 6 bases between the two ends. The CDR3 here is CASSLLGSGANVLTF. CDR3 sequence (DNA): TGTGCCAGCAGCTTATTAGGTTCTGGGGCCAACGTCCTGACTTTC.

The V call is TRBV18, the J call TRBJ1-1; TRBD1 might be the D (6 bases). This CDR3 is built from 15 residues. Trimming took 4 bases from V and 7 from J, leaving 19 bases between them. Germline V gene sequence: CDR1 KGHSH, CDR2 LQKENI. The CDR3 here is CASSRSTGTLDEAFF. The CDR3 DNA reads TGTGCCAGCTCACGAAGCACCGGGACATTGGATGAAGCTTTCTTT.

With respect to this clone: Different DNA sequences within this sample yield the same CDR3. J is TRBJ2-1 and V is TRBV4-3, with TRBD2 matching 9 bases. This CDR3 region has 16 residues. The V gene end was trimmed by 0 bases and the J gene end by 5 bases; junction bases not matched to a gene: 5. Germline values: CDR1 LGHNA, CDR2 YSLEER. As DNA, the CDR3 is TGCGCCAGCAGCCAAGATGGGCGGGGGGGCAACAATGAGCAGTTCTTC. It is translated as CASSQDGRGGNNEQFF.

This chain connects TRBV19 to TRBJ2-7, with 8 bases that match TRBD1. This CDR3 region has 16 residues. The V gene end was trimmed by 0 bases and the J gene end by 1 base; junction bases not matched to a gene: 5. CDR1 and CDR2 (germline): LNHDA, SQIVND (reference sequence). The CDR3 DNA reads as TGTGCCAGTAGTATAGATCACAGGGGGTATTCCTACGAGCAGTACTTC. Its protein is CASSIDHRGYSYEQYF.

V is TRBV6-4 and J is TRBJ2-5; possibly TRBD1 for D (7 bases). Germline values: CDR1 MRHNA, CDR2 SNTAGT. V lost 6 bases, J lost 5 bases, and 16 bases lay in between. The CDR3 is 14 residues long. DNA of the CDR3: TGTGCCAGCAGCCCCCTCCCAGGGGGGGAGACCCAGTACTTC. Its translation is CASSPLPGGETQYF.

The rearrangement joins TRBV28 to TRBJ2-7; TRBD2 agrees at 7 bases. The J segment lost 6 bases and the V segment lost 2 bases, leaving 13 bases of the junction unmatched. This CDR3 contains 16 residues. Per the germline V gene, CDR1 is MDHEN and CDR2 is SYDVKM. The CDR3 spells CASSLKVGGSRFEQYF. For the CDR3, the DNA is TGTGCCAGCAGTTTAAAGGTGGGCGGGAGCAGGTTCGAGCAGTACTTC.

V is TRBV11-2 and J is TRBJ2-3; 9 bases agree with TRBD2. The CDR3 totals 15 residues. With 2 bases clipped from V and 2 bases from J, the junction kept 2 bases outside the gene matches. Germline V gives CDR1 SGHAT, CDR2 FQNNGV. The CDR3 region has the DNA TGTGCCAGCAGCTTACTAGCGGGGTTCACAGATACGCAGTATTTT. This sequence encodes CASSLLAGFTDTQYF. The variable domain in full, completed from reference TRBV11-2 and TRBJ2-3, reads EAGVAQSPRYKIIEKRQSVAFWCNPISGHATLYWYQQILGQGPKLLIQFQNNGVVDDSQLPKDRFSAERLKGVDSTLKIQPAKLEDSAVYLCASSLLAGFTDTQYFGPGTRLTVL.

The V gene is TRBV19, the J gene TRBJ1-6; a possible D gene is TRBD1 (6 bases). Trimming removed 4 bases from V and 7 bases from J, with 11 bases in between. The CDR3 totals 14 residues. CDR1 and CDR2 (germline): LNHDA, SQIVND (reference sequence). CDR3 region: CASSTGVTNSPLHF. The CDR3 DNA reads as TGTGCCAGTAGTACAGGGGTAACCAATTCACCCCTCCACTTT.

V usage is TRBV28 and J usage is TRBJ1-5, with D unresolved. V lost 1 base and J 0 bases, leaving 10 bases between the germline ends. Germline V gene sequence: CDR1 MDHEN, CDR2 SYDVKM. This CDR3 is built from 16 residues. In nucleotides, the CDR3 is TGTGCCAGCAGTTTATTGGGCACTCATAGCAATCAGCCCCAGCATTTT. As protein: CASSLLGTHSNQPQHF.

The chain couples TRBV5-1 to TRBJ1-2, with 10 nucleotides matching TRBD1. CDR1 is SGHRS, CDR2 YFSETQ, per germline. V gave up 5 bases and J gave up 7 bases; unmatched junction bases: 8. There are 14 residues in the CDR3. The DNA for the CDR3 is TGCGCCAGCAGTTCGCGGGACAGGGGAGCTGGCTACACCTTC. This encodes CASSSRDRGAGYTF.

The V and J genes are TRBV7-9 and TRBJ1-3; D unresolved. Trimming removed 6 bases from V and 4 bases from J, with 16 bases in between. The CDR3 runs to 15 residues. The germline CDR1 and CDR2 sequences are SEHNR and FQNEAQ (reference sequence). The CDR3 DNA reads TGTGCCAGCAGACCCTCCCAGAGGAACGGAAACACCATATATTTT. Residues: CASRPSQRNGNTIYF.

The chain recombines TRBV5-6 with TRBJ1-1; D not certain. The germline gives CDR1 SGHDT, CDR2 YYEEEE. CDR3 length: 14 residues. V dropped 0 bases and J dropped 0 bases, with 6 bases sitting between them. The CDR3 loop is CASSLDGMNTEAFF. The DNA for the CDR3 is TGTGCCAGCAGCTTGGACGGGATGAACACTGAAGCTTTCTTT. The whole variable domain, filled in from reference TRBV5-6 and TRBJ1-1, reads DAGVTQSPTHLIKTRGQQVTLRCSPKSGHDTVSWYQQALGQGPQFIFQYYEEEERQRGNFPDRFSGHQFPNYSSELNVNALLLGDSALYLCASSLDGMNTEAFFGQGTRLTVV.

The chain joins TRBV27 to TRBJ2-7, with 8 bases that match TRBD2. Germline V CDR1 and CDR2: MNHEY, SMNVEV (reference sequence). After removal of 5 bases from V and 3 bases from J, the junction contained 9 bases not matched to a gene. The CDR3 extends over 15 amino acids. The CDR3 DNA reads TGTGCCAGCAGTACCCCCGGGACTAGGTACTACGAGCAGTACTTC. It specifies CASSTPGTRYYEQYF.

The rearrangement links TRBV19 to TRBJ1-2; a weak D match, TRBD1 (6 bases). The CDR3 has 16 amino acids. CDR1 and CDR2 from the germline V gene are LNHDA and SQIVND (reference sequence). V dropped 7 bases and J dropped 3 bases, with 21 bases sitting between them. The CDR3 sequence is CASTEEGGLVHYGYTF. The CDR3 DNA follows: TGTGCCAGTACCGAAGAGGGGGGATTGGTTCACTATGGCTACACCTTC.

The V call is TRBV4-3, the J call TRBJ2-6; 8 bases are a match to TRBD1. This CDR3 has 18 amino acids. V gave up 0 bases and J gave up 0 bases; unmatched junction bases: 4. Germline assignment: CDR1 LGHNA and CDR2 YSLEER. The CDR3 region is CASSQDRGRPSGANVLTF. DNA of the CDR3: TGCGCCAGCAGCCAAGACAGGGGGCGCCCCTCTGGGGCCAACGTCCTGACTTTC.

This chain joins TRBV7-9 and TRBJ2-1; no clear D gene. The CDR3 totals 15 residues. Germline V gene sequence: CDR1 SEHNR, CDR2 FQNEAQ (reference sequence). Trimming left V 6 bases short and J 4 bases short, with 16 bases between. The CDR3 loop is CASRSRLDTYNEQFF. The CDR3, as DNA: TGTGCCAGCAGATCTCGACTCGATACTTACAATGAGCAGTTCTTC.

In DNA, the CDR3 is TGTGCCAGCAGCTCAGGAGACAACACTGAAGCTTTCTTT. Its protein is CASSSGDNTEAFF. The chain carries TRBV7-9 and TRBJ1-1; D call uncertain. Germline V gene lookup returns CDR1 SEHNR and CDR2 FQNEAQ (reference sequence). Trimming removed 4 bases from V and 2 bases from J, with 8 bases in between. The length of the CDR3 is 13 residues.

V usage is TRBV21-1 and J usage is TRBJ1-4; the table's TRBD1 call for D was not verified on the DNA. TRBV21-1 is a pseudogene segment. The CDR3 is made up of 16 amino acids. CDR3 loop: CASRGSDKVHNEKLFF. DNA of the CDR3: TGTGCCAGCAGAGGCTCAGACAAGGTGCATAATGAAAAACTGTTTTTT.